This TCR beta chain was captured by sequencing in a study of cytomegalovirus exposure and HLA in healthy donors. A word on this clone: The antigen remains undetermined.

Study-wide results and limits: While the bulk of TCR sequences proved rare, some public TCRs turned up in many donors.

V lost 3 bases to trimming and J lost 10 bases; unmatched junction nucleotides: 7. In germline, CDR1 is SGHRS, CDR2 YFSETQ. This CDR3 region has 14 residues. Both 60 Vbeta primers and 13 Jbeta primers went into the PCR. Sequencing used immunoSEQ multiplex PCR; TCRdb keeps in-frame clones, though not all of them. The table lists roughly 150,000 clones, approximately 80% of them singletons, with around 7% in the top ten. This rearrangement joins TRBV5-1 to TRBJ1-2; TRBD1 agrees at 12 bases. Input material: PBMCs. This receptor was identified in a woman in her forties in good health and CMV-seropositive. CDR3 region: CASSSGQGAAVYTF. Written as DNA, the CDR3 is TGCGCCAGCAGCTCGGGACAGGGGGCGGCTGTCTACACCTTC.